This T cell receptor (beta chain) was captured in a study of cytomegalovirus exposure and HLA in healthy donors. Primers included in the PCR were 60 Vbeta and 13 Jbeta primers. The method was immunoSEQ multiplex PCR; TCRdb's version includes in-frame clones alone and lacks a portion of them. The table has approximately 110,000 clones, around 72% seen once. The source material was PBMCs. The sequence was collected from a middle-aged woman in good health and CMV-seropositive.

Here the CDR3 DNA reads TGTGCCACCACCGGGACAGTACCGCGCGAGCAGTACTTC. This gives the protein CATTGTVPREQYF. J is TRBJ2-7 and V is TRBV28, with 7 bases matching TRBD1. The CDR3 extends over 13 amino acids. The J segment lost 6 bases and the V segment lost 10 bases, leaving 12 bases of the junction unmatched. Germline lookup yields CDR1 MDHEN and CDR2 SYDVKM.